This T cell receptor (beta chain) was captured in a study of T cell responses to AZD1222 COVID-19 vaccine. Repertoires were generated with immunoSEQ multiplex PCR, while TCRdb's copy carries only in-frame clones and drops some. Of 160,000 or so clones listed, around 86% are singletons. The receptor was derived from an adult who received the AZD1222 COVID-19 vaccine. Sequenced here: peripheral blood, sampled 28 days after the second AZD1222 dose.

The CDR3 sequence: CASSLAGGPNTEAFF. In DNA form, the CDR3 reads TGTGCCAGCAGCTTAGCCGGGGGCCCCAACACTGAAGCTTTCTTT. The chain links TRBV7-9 to TRBJ1-1, with a weak D call TRBD1 (6 bases). V was clipped by 0 bases and J by 2 bases, with 10 bases between them. Germline V gene sequence: CDR1 SEHNR, CDR2 FQNEAQ (reference sequence). The CDR3 is 15 amino acids.